These T cell receptor beta chains were read from a single sample in a study of T cell repertoires in cytomegalovirus infection. TCRdb re-called the reads through MiXCR, storing one row per CDR3 protein. This table has around 78,000 distinct CDR3 sequences, 35% to 45% appearing once. No antigen has been assigned to these receptors. Source: CD8+ T cells from cultured PBMCs, taken from culture after CMV antigen stimulation. These receptors originate from a human donor in good health (CMV status not recorded). Some clones in this sample may be carry-over from other donors' samples. Both conserved end residues are part of each CDR3. Fields, in order: CDR3 protein, CDR3 DNA, D gene, V gene, J gene, clone size. A D gene is named only where the DNA matches it firmly. A clone size is listed for some rows: how often the clone was seen (once, few, many), or a class if it is expanded.

CASSIDGAGGYYEQYF	TGTGCCAGTAGTATAGATGGGGCTGGGGGCTACTACGAGCAGTACTTC	-	TRBV19	TRBJ2-7	once
CASGDRGGGYTF	TGTGCCAGCGGGGACAGGGGCGGTGGCTACACCTTC	TRBD1	TRBV9	TRBJ1-2	-
CASSPEGLAGTDTQYF	TGTGCCAGCAGCCCTGAGGGACTAGCGGGGACAGATACGCAGTATTTT	TRBD2	TRBV13	TRBJ2-3	-
CASSTTLTVQVTDTQYF	TGTGCCAGCAGCACCACTTTGACAGTCCAAGTTACAGATACGCAGTATTTT	-	TRBV7-9	TRBJ2-3	few
CASSGGTGDGYTF	TGTGCCAGCAGCGGGGGGACAGGGGATGGCTACACCTTC	TRBD1	TRBV7-9	TRBJ1-2	-
CSARDGLTGELFF	TGCAGTGCCCGGGACGGATTAACCGGGGAGCTGTTTTTT	-	TRBV20-1	TRBJ2-2	few
CASSAIAPGQNYGYTF	TGTGCCAGCAGCGCCATAGCACCGGGACAGAACTATGGCTACACCTTC	TRBD1	TRBV7-9	TRBJ1-2	-
CASMRTGVSFASSYNEQFF	TGTGCCAGCATGCGCACAGGCGTTTCGTTCGCTTCATCCTACAATGAGCAGTTCTTC	-	TRBV6-8	TRBJ2-1	few
CASSPGTAANYGYTF	TGTGCCAGCAGCCCTGGGACAGCCGCTAACTATGGCTACACCTTC	TRBD1	TRBV5-4	TRBJ1-2	few
CASSLAPTGASTDTQYF	TGTGCCAGCAGCTTAGCCCCGACAGGGGCGAGCACAGATACGCAGTATTTT	TRBD1	TRBV7-2	TRBJ2-3	few
CASSLDRATNEKLFF	TGCGCCAGCAGCCTTGACAGGGCAACTAATGAAAAACTGTTTTTT	TRBD1	TRBV4-3	TRBJ1-4	-
CASSSDREFGSNQPQHF	TGTGCCAGCAGCTCGGACAGGGAATTCGGGAGCAATCAGCCCCAGCATTTT	TRBD1	TRBV7-9	TRBJ1-5	few
CASSLRPLGSNEKLFF	TGTGCCAGCAGCTTAAGGCCTTTGGGATCAAATGAAAAACTGTTTTTT	-	TRBV7-8	TRBJ1-4	many
CASSFGAPFKTGKLFF	TGTGCCAGCTCCTTCGGGGCACCCTTTAAGACCGGGAAGCTGTTTTTT	-	TRBV18	TRBJ2-2	-
CASSDHLGTSGGSSSYEQYF	TGTGCCAGCAGTGATCATCTAGGGACTAGCGGGGGGTCGAGCTCCTACGAGCAGTACTTC	TRBD2	TRBV6-1	TRBJ2-7	few
CAISEPQDGNYGYTF	TGTGCCATCAGTGAGCCCCAAGACGGAAACTATGGCTACACCTTC	-	TRBV10-3	TRBJ1-2	few
CASSLLAQGSTDTQYF	TGTGCCAGCAGTTTATTGGCCCAGGGGTCCACAGATACGCAGTATTTT	-	TRBV28	TRBJ2-3	few
CSVEGDQIGSYNEQFF	TGCAGCGTTGAGGGGGACCAAATAGGTTCCTACAATGAGCAGTTCTTC	-	TRBV29-1	TRBJ2-1	-
CSVQGVGQGFPYEQYF	TGCAGCGTCCAAGGGGTGGGACAGGGGTTCCCCTACGAGCAGTACTTC	TRBD1	TRBV29-1	TRBJ2-7	-
CASSQAGGYEKLFF	TGCGCCAGCAGCCAAGCGGGGGGGTATGAAAAACTGTTTTTT	-	TRBV5-1	TRBJ1-4	once
CASSLGPSGGDLETQYF	TGTGCCAGCAGCTTAGGGCCTAGCGGGGGGGATTTAGAGACCCAGTACTTC	TRBD2	TRBV7-2	TRBJ2-5	few
CASSQGQGPNQPQHF	TGCGCCAGCAGCCAAGGGCAGGGCCCAAATCAGCCCCAGCATTTT	-	TRBV4-1	TRBJ1-5	-
CASSDSPVPNLSLHF	TGTGCCAGCAGTGATTCCCCGGTGCCTAATTTATCCCTCCACTTT	-	TRBV25-1	TRBJ1-6	few
CASRTKWETAINYGYTF	TGTGCCAGCAGAACCAAGTGGGAGACAGCGATTAACTATGGCTACACCTTC	-	TRBV6-6	TRBJ1-2	-
CASSLAPQYEQYF	TGTGCCAGCAGTTTAGCCCCGCAGTACGAGCAGTACTTC	-	TRBV27	TRBJ2-7	-
CAVEGDGDTEAFF	TGCGCCGTGGAAGGTGATGGGGACACTGAAGCTTTCTTT	-	TRBV20-1	TRBJ1-1	-
CASSWGGSYNEQFF	TGTGCCAGCAGCTGGGGGGGCTCCTACAATGAGCAGTTCTTC	TRBD2	TRBV7-9	TRBJ2-1	-
CASSLGTPRQDYEQYF	TGTGCCAGCAGCTTAGGGACCCCGAGACAGGACTACGAGCAGTACTTC	-	TRBV7-3	TRBJ2-7	-
CASSLVNWSQETQYF	TGTGCCAGCAGCTTAGTAAACTGGAGTCAAGAGACCCAGTACTTC	-	TRBV11-2	TRBJ2-5	few
CASSQDRSGPEAFF	TGCGCCAGCAGCCAAGATCGTTCAGGCCCCGAAGCTTTCTTT	-	TRBV4-1	TRBJ1-1	-
CASSLYASGGYNEQFF	TGTGCCAGCAGTTTATATGCTAGCGGGGGATACAATGAGCAGTTCTTC	TRBD2	TRBV27	TRBJ2-1	few
CASSPGRFSFSEKLFF	TGTGCCAGCTCACCGGGGCGGTTCAGCTTCAGTGAAAAACTGTTTTTT	-	TRBV18	TRBJ1-4	-
CASSLITPNTGELFF	TGTGCCAGCAGCTTAATAACTCCAAACACCGGGGAGCTGTTTTTT	-	TRBV7-2	TRBJ2-2	few
CASSLGQSPLGQLETQYF	TGTGCCAGCAGCTTAGGTCAGTCCCCGCTGGGACAATTGGAGACCCAGTACTTC	-	TRBV7-9	TRBJ2-5	-
CASTWDRLTETQYF	TGTGCCAGCACTTGGGACAGGTTGACGGAGACCCAGTACTTC	TRBD1	TRBV28	TRBJ2-5	-
CASSYLGLAGAADTQYF	TGTGCCAGCAGTTACCTGGGACTAGCGGGGGCGGCAGATACGCAGTATTTT	TRBD2	TRBV6-6	TRBJ2-3	few
CASSYRDRVLSPLHF	TGTGCCAGCAGCTACCGGGACAGGGTATTATCACCCCTCCACTTT	TRBD1	TRBV5-6	TRBJ1-6	few
CASRDGGGAPYNEQFF	TGTGCCAGCAGGGACGGCGGGGGGGCCCCCTACAATGAGCAGTTCTTC	TRBD2	TRBV7-6	TRBJ2-1	-
CASSYASGTGAPLVRTF	TGTGCCAGCAGTTACGCTTCCGGGACAGGGGCCCCCTTGGTGAGGACCTTC	TRBD1	TRBV27	TRBJ1-2	few
CSARDQGSYNEQFF	TGCAGTGCTAGAGATCAGGGCTCCTACAATGAGCAGTTCTTC	-	TRBV20-1	TRBJ2-1	-
CASSLGGIGQTPLHF	TGTGCCAGCAGCTTAGGGGGTATAGGCCAGACACCCCTCCACTTT	-	TRBV7-8	TRBJ1-6	few
CASSWTGLANYGYTF	TGTGCCAGCAGTTGGACAGGGTTAGCTAACTATGGCTACACCTTC	TRBD1	TRBV27	TRBJ1-2	-
CASSSSDGNQFF	TGTGCCAGCAGCTCTAGTGACGGGAACCAGTTCTTC	-	TRBV7-6	TRBJ2-1	few
CASSLQTGGYEQYF	TGTGCTAGCAGCTTACAGACAGGGGGCTACGAGCAGTACTTC	TRBD1	TRBV7-7	TRBJ2-7	few
CASSIGLGGLSNQPQHF	TGTGCCAGTAGTATAGGCCTGGGGGGGTTGAGCAATCAGCCCCAGCATTTT	-	TRBV19	TRBJ1-5	-
CASSPEGQGMNTEAFF	TGTGCCAGCAGCCCCGAGGGGCAGGGGATGAACACTGAAGCTTTCTTT	-	TRBV7-8	TRBJ1-1	many
CSARDWDRDTQYF	TGCAGTGCTAGAGATTGGGACCGAGATACGCAGTATTTT	-	TRBV20-1	TRBJ2-3	-
CASSVGQEAYEQYF	TGTGCCAGTAGTGTGGGACAGGAAGCCTACGAGCAGTACTTC	TRBD1	TRBV19	TRBJ2-7	few
CASSTISLAGGPLVTQYF	TGTGCCAGCAGCACCATCTCACTAGCGGGGGGGCCACTTGTGACCCAGTACTTC	TRBD2	TRBV7-2	TRBJ2-5	-
CASSLADPYPSYEQYF	TGTGCCAGCAGCTTAGCGGATCCCTACCCATCCTACGAGCAGTACTTC	-	TRBV7-8	TRBJ2-7	few
CASSLSSDAEETQYF	TGTGCCAGCAGTTTATCGTCGGATGCCGAAGAGACCCAGTACTTC	-	TRBV7-4	TRBJ2-5	-
CARNGQNTGELFF	TGTGCCAGGAACGGACAGAACACCGGGGAGCTGTTTTTT	-	TRBV2	TRBJ2-2	-
CASSPGQRHLEAFF	TGTGCCAGCAGTCCAGGACAGAGACACTTAGAAGCTTTCTTT	-	TRBV27	TRBJ1-1	few